This T cell receptor (beta chain) was retrieved from a study of T-cell reconstitution after alpha-beta-depleted transplantation in children. The sample holds many counts of this clonotype. This sample's TCRbeta library carried unique molecular identifier barcodes. In TCRdb, the PCR reads were re-called with MiXCR into one record per CDR3 protein. The top ten clones hold about 9.4% of a sample with a few hundred thousand distinct CDR3 sequences, 9.9% of them seen once. The J segment lost 5 bases and the V segment lost 3 bases, leaving 10 bases of the junction unmatched. From germline, CDR1 is SGHTA and CDR2 FQGNSA. The CDR3 covers 15 residues.

J is TRBJ2-7 and V is TRBV7-2; TRBD1 matches at 7 bases. Sequencing used PBMCs from the stem cell graft donor, obtained from the stem cell graft. The origin of this receptor is a human donor who donated a stem cell graft to a child with SCID. CDR3 sequence (DNA): TGTGCCAGCAGCTTCCGGACAGGCGGGTTTGACGAGCAGTACTTC. Translated: CASSFRTGGFDEQYF.